The 10 T cell receptor beta chains given below trace back to one sample, sequenced in a study of OX40 agonist ivuxolimab in advanced cancers. Data came from immunoSEQ multiplex PCR; TCRdb stores just in-frame clones and leaves some out. The sample lists about 45,000 clones, 70% to 90% occurring once. Sample: CD4+ or CD8+ T cells sorted from blood, taken in a trial of the OX40 agonist ivuxolimab. The source of these receptors is an adult with an advanced solid tumor such as melanoma, head and neck, liver or kidney cancer.

This sequence joins TRBV9 and TRBJ2-2; maybe TRBD2 (6 bases). CDR3 length: 19 amino acids. From germline, CDR1 is SGDLS and CDR2 YYNGEE. V dropped 3 bases and J dropped 6 bases, with 27 bases sitting between them. CDR3 sequence reads: CASSALPSAGYFSAGELFF. The CDR3 DNA reads as TGTGCCAGCAGCGCGCTCCCTAGCGCGGGGTACTTTAGCGCCGGGGAGCTGTTTTTT.

The chain couples TRBV6-6 to TRBJ2-7, with 11 nucleotides matching TRBD2. Germline assignment: CDR1 MNHNY and CDR2 SVGAGI (reference sequence). The CDR3 loop spans 16 amino acids. The trim removed 6 bases at V and 3 bases at J, leaving 10 bases unmatched. The CDR3 loop reads CASSPFSGRAGYEQYF. The CDR3 DNA is TGTGCCAGCAGCCCCTTTAGCGGGAGGGCCGGCTACGAGCAGTACTTC.

This clone showed up just a few times. The chain carries TRBV27 and TRBJ2-7; TRBD2 agrees at 11 bases. Germline CDR1 and CDR2: MNHEY and SMNVEV (reference sequence). The length of the CDR3 is 15 residues. The junction had 5 bases not matched to a gene; V was cut back by 3 bases and J by 4 bases. The CDR3 loop is CASSLGASGGYEQYF. DNA for the CDR3: TGTGCCAGCAGTTTGGGGGCTAGCGGGGGGTACGAGCAGTACTTC.

The chain employs TRBV15 and TRBJ1-1; D perhaps matches TRBD1 (5 bases). The V gene's germline CDR1 is LNHNV and CDR2 YYDKDF (reference sequence). The CDR3 length is 15 residues. Between the trimmed V and J ends, which lost 0 bases and 3 bases, there was a span of 11 bases. The CDR3, as DNA: TGTGCCACCAGCAGAGAGGTTTCGGGGGACACTGAAGCTTTCTTT. This codes for CATSREVSGDTEAFF.

V usage is TRBV27 and J usage is TRBJ1-2; 7 positions agree with TRBD1. This CDR3 comprises 13 residues. Germline CDR1 is MNHEY and CDR2 is SMNVEV (reference sequence). J was trimmed by 6 bases and V by 5 bases; bases with no gene match: 6. CDR3 amino acids: CASSPGGHNGYTF. CDR3 in DNA: TGTGCCAGCAGTCCAGGGGGACATAATGGCTACACCTTC.

The CDR3 DNA reads TGTGCCAGCAGCTCCCGGGACAATTCGTATACGCAGTATTTT. Its translation is CASSSRDNSYTQYF. The rearrangement uses TRBV9 and TRBJ2-3; perhaps TRBD1 as D (6 bases). V was cut by 4 bases and J by 7 bases, with 16 bases left in between. CDR3 length: 14 residues. Germline CDR1 SGDLS, CDR2 YYNGEE.

This chain links TRBV7-9 with TRBJ2-5; D unresolved. This CDR3 comprises 12 residues. The V end lost 1 base, the J end lost 12 bases, and 12 bases lay between the germline ends. CDR1 is SEHNR, CDR2 FQNEAQ, per germline (reference sequence). CDR3 sequence (DNA): TGTGCCAGCAGCTTAGAAGGGTGGTCGGAGTACTTC. Its protein product is CASSLEGWSEYF.

The chain uses TRBV27 and TRBJ1-6; D ambiguous. V lost 5 bases to trimming and J lost 6 bases, with 8 bases between them. The CDR3 length is 13 residues. CDR1 and CDR2 from the germline V gene are MNHEY and SMNVEV (reference sequence). The CDR3 spells CASSPVSNSPLHF. In DNA form, the CDR3 reads TGTGCCAGCAGTCCCGTCTCTAATTCACCCCTCCACTTT.

The rearrangement links TRBV2 to TRBJ1-5; D call uncertain. The CDR3 is 13 residues long. The germline V gene has CDR1 SNHLY and CDR2 FYNNEI. Trimming stripped 3 bases from V and 6 bases from J, with 9 bases between. In DNA, the CDR3 is TGTGCCAGCAGTGATGGCCAGTTTCAGCCCCAGCATTTT. This gives the protein CASSDGQFQPQHF. Drawing the rest from reference TRBV2 and TRBJ1-5, the complete variable domain is EPEVTQTPSHQVTQMGQEVILRCVPISNHLYFYWYRQILGQKVEFLVSFYNNEISEKSEIFDDQFSVERPDGSNFTLKIRSTKLEDSAMYFCASSDGQFQPQHFGDGTRLSIL.

In DNA, the CDR3 is TGTGCCTGGAGTGACTTTTCCTACAATGAGCAGTTCTTC. Its translation is CAWSDFSYNEQFF. The chain combines TRBV30 with TRBJ2-1; D is undetermined. V lost 1 base and J 1 base, leaving 5 bases between the germline ends. The CDR3 has 13 amino acids. The V gene's germline CDR1 is GTSNPN and CDR2 SVGIG (reference sequence). The variable domain in full, completed from reference TRBV30 and TRBJ2-1, reads SQTIHQWPATLVQPVGSPLSLECTVEGTSNPNLYWYRQAAGRGLQLLFYSVGIGQISSEVPQNLSASRPQDRQFILSSKKLLLSDSGFYLCAWSDFSYNEQFFGPGTRLTVL.